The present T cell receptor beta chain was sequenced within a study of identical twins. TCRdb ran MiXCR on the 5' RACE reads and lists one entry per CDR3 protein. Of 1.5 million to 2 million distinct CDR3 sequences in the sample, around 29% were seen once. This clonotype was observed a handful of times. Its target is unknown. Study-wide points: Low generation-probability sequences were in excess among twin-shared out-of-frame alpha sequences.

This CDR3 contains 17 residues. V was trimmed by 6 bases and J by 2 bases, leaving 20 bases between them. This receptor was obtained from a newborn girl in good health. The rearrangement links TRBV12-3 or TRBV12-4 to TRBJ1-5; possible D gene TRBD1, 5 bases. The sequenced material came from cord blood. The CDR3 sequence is CASSPPTAGLGNQPQHF. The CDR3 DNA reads TGTGCCAGCAGCCCACCTACGGCAGGGTTAGGCAATCAGCCCCAGCATTTT.